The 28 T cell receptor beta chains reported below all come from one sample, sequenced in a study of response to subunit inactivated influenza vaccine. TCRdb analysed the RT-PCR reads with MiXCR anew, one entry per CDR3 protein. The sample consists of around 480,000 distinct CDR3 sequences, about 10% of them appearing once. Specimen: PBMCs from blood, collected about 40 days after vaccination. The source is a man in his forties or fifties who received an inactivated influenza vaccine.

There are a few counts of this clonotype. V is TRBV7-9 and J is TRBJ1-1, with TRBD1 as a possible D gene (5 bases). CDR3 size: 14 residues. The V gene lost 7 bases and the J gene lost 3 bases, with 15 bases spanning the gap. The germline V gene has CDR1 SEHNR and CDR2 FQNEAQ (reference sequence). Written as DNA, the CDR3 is TGTGCCAGCATCCTAGGGCAGGGACACACTGAAGCTTTCTTT. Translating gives CASILGQGHTEAFF.

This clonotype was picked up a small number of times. This CDR3 is CASSLEIGRGHQPQHF. The CDR3 DNA follows: TGTGCCAGCAGCTTAGAGATAGGCAGGGGGCATCAGCCCCAGCATTTT. This sequence joins TRBV7-2 and TRBJ1-5; 8 bases agree with TRBD1. Per the germline V gene, CDR1 is SGHTA and CDR2 is FQGNSA. The CDR3 totals 16 residues. The J segment lost 5 bases and the V segment lost 1 base, leaving 7 bases of the junction unmatched.

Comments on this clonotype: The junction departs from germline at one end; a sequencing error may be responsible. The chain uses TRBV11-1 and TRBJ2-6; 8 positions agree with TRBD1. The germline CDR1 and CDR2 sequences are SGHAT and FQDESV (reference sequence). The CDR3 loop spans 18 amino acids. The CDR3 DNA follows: TGTGCCAGCAGCAGCCGGGACAGGCTGAGCTCTGGGGCTAACGTCCTGACTTTC. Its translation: CASSSRDRLSSGANVLTF. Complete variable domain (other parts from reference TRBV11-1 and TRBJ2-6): EAEVAQSPRYKITEKSQAVAFWCDPISGHATLYWYRQILGQGPELLVQFQDESVVDDSQLPKDRFSAERLKGVDSTLKIQPAELGDSAMYLCASSSRDRLSSGANVLTFGAGSRLTVL.

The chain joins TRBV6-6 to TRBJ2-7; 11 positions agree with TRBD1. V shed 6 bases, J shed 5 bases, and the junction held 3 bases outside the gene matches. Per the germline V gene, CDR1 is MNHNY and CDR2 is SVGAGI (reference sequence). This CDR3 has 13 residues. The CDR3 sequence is CASRRTGGDEQYF. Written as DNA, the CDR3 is TGTGCCAGCAGACGGACAGGGGGCGACGAGCAGTACTTC.

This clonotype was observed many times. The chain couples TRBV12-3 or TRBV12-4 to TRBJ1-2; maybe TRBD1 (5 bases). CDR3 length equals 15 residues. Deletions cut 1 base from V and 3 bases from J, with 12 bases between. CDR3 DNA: TGTGCCAGCAGTTTAGGGCAGGGTAGCCACTATGGCTACACCTTC. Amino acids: CASSLGQGSHYGYTF.

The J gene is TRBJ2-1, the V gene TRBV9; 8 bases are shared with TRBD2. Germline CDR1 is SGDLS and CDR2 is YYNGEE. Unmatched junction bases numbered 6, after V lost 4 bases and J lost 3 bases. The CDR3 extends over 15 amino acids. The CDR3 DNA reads TGTGCCAGCAGCCCCCGGGGGGGTCTCTACAATGAGCAGTTCTTC. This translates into CASSPRGGLYNEQFF.

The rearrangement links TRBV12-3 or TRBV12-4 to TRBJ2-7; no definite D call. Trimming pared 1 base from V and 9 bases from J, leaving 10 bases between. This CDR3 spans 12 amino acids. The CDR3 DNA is TGTGCCAGCAGTTTAGGCGCCCCCCGGCAGTACTTC. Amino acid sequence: CASSLGAPRQYF.

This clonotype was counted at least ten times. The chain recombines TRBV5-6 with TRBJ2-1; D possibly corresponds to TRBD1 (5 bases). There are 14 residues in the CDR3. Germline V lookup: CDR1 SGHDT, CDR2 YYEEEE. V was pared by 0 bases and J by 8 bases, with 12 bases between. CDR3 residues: CASSLGSRGDEQFF. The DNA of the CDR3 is TGTGCCAGCAGCTTGGGGTCAAGGGGCGATGAGCAGTTCTTC.

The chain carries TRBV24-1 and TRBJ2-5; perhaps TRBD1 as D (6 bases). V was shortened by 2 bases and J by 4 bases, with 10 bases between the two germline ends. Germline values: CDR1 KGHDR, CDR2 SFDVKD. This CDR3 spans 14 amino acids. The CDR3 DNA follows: TGTGCCACCAGTGATTATCCAGGGGTAGAGACCCAGTACTTC. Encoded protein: CATSDYPGVETQYF.

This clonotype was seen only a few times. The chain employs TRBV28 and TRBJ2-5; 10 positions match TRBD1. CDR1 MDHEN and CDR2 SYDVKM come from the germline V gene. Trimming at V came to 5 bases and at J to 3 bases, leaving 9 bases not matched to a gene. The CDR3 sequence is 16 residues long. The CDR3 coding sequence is TGTGCCAGCAGTACCCGGGACAGGGGCGTTGAAGAGACCCAGTACTTC. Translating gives CASSTRDRGVEETQYF.

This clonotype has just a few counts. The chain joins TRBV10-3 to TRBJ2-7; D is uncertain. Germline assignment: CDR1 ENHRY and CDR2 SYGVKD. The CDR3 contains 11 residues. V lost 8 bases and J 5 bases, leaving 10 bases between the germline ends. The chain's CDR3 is CAIGSVDEQYF. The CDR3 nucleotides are TGTGCCATCGGATCGGTCGACGAGCAGTACTTC.

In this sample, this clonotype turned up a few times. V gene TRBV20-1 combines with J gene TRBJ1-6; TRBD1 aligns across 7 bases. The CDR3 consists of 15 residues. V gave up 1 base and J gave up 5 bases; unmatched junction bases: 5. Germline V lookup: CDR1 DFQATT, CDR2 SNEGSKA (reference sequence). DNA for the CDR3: TGCAGTGCTAGAGCAGGGGGGACCCATAATTCACCCCTCCACTTT. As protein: CSARAGGTHNSPLHF.

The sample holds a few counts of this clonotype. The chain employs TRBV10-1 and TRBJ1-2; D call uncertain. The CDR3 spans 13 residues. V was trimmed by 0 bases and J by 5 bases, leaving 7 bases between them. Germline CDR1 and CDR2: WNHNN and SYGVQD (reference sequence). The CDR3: CASSESGVYGYTF. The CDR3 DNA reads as TGCGCCAGCAGTGAGTCGGGAGTTTATGGCTACACCTTC.

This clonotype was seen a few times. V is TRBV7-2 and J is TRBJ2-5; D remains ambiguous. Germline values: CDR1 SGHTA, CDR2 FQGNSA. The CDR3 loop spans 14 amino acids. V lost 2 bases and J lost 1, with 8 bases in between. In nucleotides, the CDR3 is TGTGCCAGCAGCTTACGGCTGCCCCAAGAGACCCAGTACTTC. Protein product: CASSLRLPQETQYF.

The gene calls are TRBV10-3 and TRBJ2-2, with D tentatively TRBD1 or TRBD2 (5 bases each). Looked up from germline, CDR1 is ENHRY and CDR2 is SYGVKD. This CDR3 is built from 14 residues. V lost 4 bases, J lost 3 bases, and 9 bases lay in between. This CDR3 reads CAISVRGDTGELFF. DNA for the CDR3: TGTGCCATCAGTGTTAGGGGAGACACCGGGGAGCTGTTTTTT.

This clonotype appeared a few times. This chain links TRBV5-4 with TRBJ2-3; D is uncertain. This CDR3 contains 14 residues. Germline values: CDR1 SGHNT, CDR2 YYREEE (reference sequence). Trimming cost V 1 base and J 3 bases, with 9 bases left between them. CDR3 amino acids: CASSLTDLTDTQYF. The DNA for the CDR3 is TGTGCCAGCAGCTTGACCGACTTGACAGATACGCAGTATTTT.

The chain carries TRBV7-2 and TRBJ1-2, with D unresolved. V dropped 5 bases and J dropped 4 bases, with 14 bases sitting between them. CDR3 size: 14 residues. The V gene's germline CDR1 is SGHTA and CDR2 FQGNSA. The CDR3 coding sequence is TGTGCCAGCAGCCGAGCGGGAAGTGGCTATGGCTACACCTTC. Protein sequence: CASSRAGSGYGYTF.

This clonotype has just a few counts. Written as DNA, the CDR3 is TGTGCCAGCAGCCTCCGAGGATGGAACACCGGGGAGCTGTTTTTT. Its protein product is CASSLRGWNTGELFF. The chain employs TRBV12-3 or TRBV12-4 and TRBJ2-2; D is undetermined. With 6 bases removed from V and 1 base from J, the gap between germline ends came to 12 bases. There are 15 residues in the CDR3.

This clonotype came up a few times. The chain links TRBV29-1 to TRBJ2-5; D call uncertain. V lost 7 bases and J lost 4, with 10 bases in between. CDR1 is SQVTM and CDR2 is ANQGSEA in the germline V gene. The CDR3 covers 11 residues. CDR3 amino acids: CSAGPRETQYF. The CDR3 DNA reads TGCAGCGCTGGACCGCGAGAGACCCAGTACTTC.

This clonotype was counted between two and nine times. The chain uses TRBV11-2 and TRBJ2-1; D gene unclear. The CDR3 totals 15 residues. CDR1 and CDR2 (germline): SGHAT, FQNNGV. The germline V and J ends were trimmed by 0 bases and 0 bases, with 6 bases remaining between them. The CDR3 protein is CASSLERYSYNEQFF. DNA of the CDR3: TGTGCCAGCAGCTTAGAAAGGTACTCCTACAATGAGCAGTTCTTC. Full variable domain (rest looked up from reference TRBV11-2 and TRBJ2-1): EAGVAQSPRYKIIEKRQSVAFWCNPISGHATLYWYQQILGQGPKLLIQFQNNGVVDDSQLPKDRFSAERLKGVDSTLKIQPAKLEDSAVYLCASSLERYSYNEQFFGPGTRLTVL.

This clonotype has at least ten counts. The CDR3 region has the DNA TGTGCCAGCAGTTACGGGCAGGGGGTAGACTACACCTTC. It yields the protein CASSYGQGVDYTF. The chain employs TRBV6-5 and TRBJ1-2, with TRBD1 matching over 7 bases. The V gene's germline CDR1 is MNHEY and CDR2 SVGAGI. The length of the CDR3 is 13 residues. Losses at the gene ends were 2 bases for V and 10 bases for J; bases not matched to a gene: 7.

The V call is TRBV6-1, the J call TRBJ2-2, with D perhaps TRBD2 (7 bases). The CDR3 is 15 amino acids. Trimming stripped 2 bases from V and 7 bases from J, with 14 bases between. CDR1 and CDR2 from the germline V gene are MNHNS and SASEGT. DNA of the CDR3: TGTGCCAGCAGTGAACGGGCGGGGGCCGACGGGGAGCTGTTTTTT. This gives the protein CASSERAGADGELFF.

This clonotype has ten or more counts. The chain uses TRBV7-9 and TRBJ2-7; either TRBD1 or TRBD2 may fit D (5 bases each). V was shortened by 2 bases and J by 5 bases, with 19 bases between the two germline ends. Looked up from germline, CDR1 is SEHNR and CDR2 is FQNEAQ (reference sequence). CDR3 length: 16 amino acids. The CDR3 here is CASSLLGTADPHEQYF. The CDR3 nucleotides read TGTGCCAGCAGCTTATTGGGGACGGCCGACCCCCACGAGCAGTACTTC.

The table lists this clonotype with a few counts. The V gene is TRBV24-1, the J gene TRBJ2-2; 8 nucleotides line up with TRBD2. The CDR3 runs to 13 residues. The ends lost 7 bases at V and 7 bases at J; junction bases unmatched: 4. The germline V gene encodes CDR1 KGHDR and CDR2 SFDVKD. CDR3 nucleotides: TGTGCCACCAGGCGGGGGGCGGACGGGGAGCTGTTTTTT. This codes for CATRRGADGELFF.

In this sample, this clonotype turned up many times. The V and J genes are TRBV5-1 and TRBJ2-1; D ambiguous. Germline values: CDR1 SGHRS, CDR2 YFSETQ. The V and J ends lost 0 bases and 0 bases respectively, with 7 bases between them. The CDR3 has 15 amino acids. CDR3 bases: TGCGCCAGCAGCTTGGCGCCCGGCTCCTACAATGAGCAGTTCTTC. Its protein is CASSLAPGSYNEQFF. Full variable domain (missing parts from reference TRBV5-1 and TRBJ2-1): KAGVTQTPRYLIKTRGQQVTLSCSPISGHRSVSWYQQTPGQGLQFLFEYFSETQRNKGNFPGRFSGRQFSNSRSEMNVSTLELGDSALYLCASSLAPGSYNEQFFGPGTRLTVL.

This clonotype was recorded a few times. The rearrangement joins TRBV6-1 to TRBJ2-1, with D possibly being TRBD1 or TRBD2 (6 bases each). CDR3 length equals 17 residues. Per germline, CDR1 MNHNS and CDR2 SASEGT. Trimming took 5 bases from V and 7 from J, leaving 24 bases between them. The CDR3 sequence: CASSPQPWGASRNEQFF. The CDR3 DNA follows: TGTGCCAGCAGTCCTCAACCTTGGGGGGCTAGCCGAAATGAGCAGTTCTTC.

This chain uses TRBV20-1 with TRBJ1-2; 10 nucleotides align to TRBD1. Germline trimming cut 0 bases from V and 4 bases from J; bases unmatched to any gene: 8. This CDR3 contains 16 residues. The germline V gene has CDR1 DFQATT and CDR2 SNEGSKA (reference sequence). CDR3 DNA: TGCAGTGCTAGAGATCAAGGGACAGGGGACGGCTATGGCTACACCTTC. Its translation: CSARDQGTGDGYGYTF.

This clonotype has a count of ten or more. The CDR3 nucleotides read TGTGCCATCAGTGATAGGGGGCGGGTAGCGACCGAGCAGTTCTTC. It is translated as CAISDRGRVATEQFF. The chain combines TRBV10-3 with TRBJ2-1; 7 nucleotides align to TRBD1. The junction had 12 bases not matched to a gene; V was cut back by 3 bases and J by 10 bases. The germline V gene encodes CDR1 ENHRY and CDR2 SYGVKD. CDR3 length: 15 amino acids.